What follows are 21 T cell receptor beta chains derived from one specimen sequenced in a study of shared clonotypes between healthy human individuals (dated by TCRdb to the early 2020s). Libraries were prepared through the immunoSEQ multiplex PCR assay. TCRdb limited this immuneACCESS table to in-frame rearrangements with V and J called. A share of clones is missing; checked studies link under half to unresolved V genes, and the rest is unexplained. The sample table contains 2 million to 2.5 million clones; only one count was recorded for about 94% of them. The ten largest clones add up to less than 0.15% of the sample. The sequenced sample was naive CD4+ T cells sorted from blood. The sample's cell subset or site label, in plain terms: CD45RA+ positively selected. The receptors shown here come from a man aged 18 to 35 in good health.

This clone has just a few counts. The V call is TRBV29-1, the J call TRBJ1-1; D gene unclear. Trimming shortened V by 4 bases and J by 0 bases, and 12 bases separated the two germline ends. The germline V gene has CDR1 SQVTM and CDR2 ANQGSEA. The CDR3 runs 14 residues. The DNA for the CDR3 is TGCAGCGTTGCAGTGGCTGCCTTGAACACTGAAGCTTTCTTT. Its protein product is CSVAVAALNTEAFF.

CDR3 in DNA: TGTGCTAGTGGTTTGGGGACAGGGGGCCTCACCGGGGAGCTGTTTTTT. As protein: CASGLGTGGLTGELFF. The chain links TRBV12-5 to TRBJ2-2; TRBD1 matches 11 bases. V lost 1 base, J lost 4 bases, and 2 bases stayed unmatched. This CDR3 contains 16 residues. Germline loops: CDR1 LGHNT, CDR2 FRNRAP.

This chain uses TRBV19 with TRBJ2-7; D remains ambiguous. The germline gives CDR1 LNHDA, CDR2 SQIVND (reference sequence). V was clipped by 3 bases and J by 4 bases, with 10 bases between them. This CDR3 contains 13 residues. CDR3 nucleotide sequence: TGTGCCAGTAGTATTCTTCCCCAATACGAGCAGTACTTC. It specifies CASSILPQYEQYF.

The chain uses TRBV28 and TRBJ1-4; D remains unclear. Germline assignment: CDR1 MDHEN and CDR2 SYDVKM. Trimming took off 8 bases at V and 4 bases at J, with 11 bases between the two ends. The CDR3 is made up of 13 amino acids. CDR3 coding DNA: TGTGCCAGCGGAACAGATCTTAATGAAAAACTGTTTTTT. Translating gives CASGTDLNEKLFF.

The table lists this clone with a few counts. The chain couples TRBV13 to TRBJ2-2, with TRBD2 identical over 11 bases. The V and J ends lost 5 bases and 5 bases, in that order; junction bases with no gene match: 16. Germline CDR1 is PRHDT and CDR2 is FYEKMQ (reference sequence). The CDR3 sequence is 19 residues long. The CDR3: CASSPHVTSGEFETGELFF. For the CDR3, the DNA is TGTGCCAGCAGCCCCCACGTGACTAGCGGGGAGTTCGAAACCGGGGAGCTGTTTTTT. Variable domain in full (rest from reference TRBV13 and TRBJ2-2): AAGVIQSPRHLIKEKRETATLKCYPIPRHDTVYWYQQGPGQDPQFLISFYEKMQSDKGSIPDRFSAQQFSDYHSELNMSSLELGDSALYFCASSPHVTSGEFETGELFFGEGSRLTVL.

Note on this clone: Other DNA sequences within the sample encode an identical CDR3. The chain couples TRBV5-1 to TRBJ1-1; 12 bases are shared with TRBD1. Germline CDR1 SGHRS, CDR2 YFSETQ. V shed 4 bases, J shed 6 bases, and the junction held 4 bases outside the gene matches. The CDR3 is 14 amino acids. DNA of the CDR3: TGCGCCAGCAGCCTGGGACAGGGGGCAGCTGAAGCTTTCTTT. Protein product: CASSLGQGAAEAFF. Supplemented by reference TRBV5-1 and TRBJ1-1, the full variable domain reads KAGVTQTPRYLIKTRGQQVTLSCSPISGHRSVSWYQQTPGQGLQFLFEYFSETQRNKGNFPGRFSGRQFSNSRSEMNVSTLELGDSALYLCASSLGQGAAEAFFGQGTRLTVV.

This chain joins TRBV11-2 and TRBJ2-5; weak D call: TRBD2 (6 bases). The CDR3 consists of 15 residues. V shed 3 bases and J shed 0 bases, with 11 bases lying between them. CDR1 and CDR2 from the germline V gene are SGHAT and FQNNGV. CDR3 protein: CASSFGLQYQETQYF. CDR3 in DNA: TGTGCCAGCAGCTTTGGACTACAGTACCAAGAGACCCAGTACTTC.

V and J are TRBV5-1 and TRBJ2-3; no clear D gene. CDR3 length: 14 residues. Germline CDR1 SGHRS, CDR2 YFSETQ. Trimming removed 1 base from V and 3 bases from J, with 9 bases in between. CDR3 sequence (DNA): TGCGCCAGCAGCTTGTGGGGAACGACAGATACGCAGTATTTT. This codes for CASSLWGTTDTQYF.

This clone appeared a single time. Other DNA sequences in this sample translate to the same CDR3. V is TRBV18 and J is TRBJ1-2, with a possible D match to TRBD1 (6 bases). From germline, CDR1 is KGHSH and CDR2 LQKENI. This CDR3 has 14 residues. V gave up 0 bases and J gave up 2 bases, with 7 bases separating them. As DNA, the CDR3 is TGTGCCAGCTCACCACCAACAGGGAACTATGGCTACACCTTC. Translated: CASSPPTGNYGYTF.

The genes are TRBV7-2 and TRBJ2-3; tentative D call: TRBD1 (6 bases). The CDR3 consists of 15 residues. V lost 5 bases and J lost 0, with 12 bases in between. Germline CDR1 SGHTA, CDR2 FQGNSA. CDR3 sequence reads: CASSQQQGSTDTQYF. The CDR3 nucleotides are TGTGCCAGCAGCCAACAACAGGGTAGCACAGATACGCAGTATTTT.

The chain is built from TRBV5-1 and TRBJ2-7; 8 positions agree with TRBD2. V lost 4 bases and J lost 5; bases outside the gene matches: 8. This CDR3 is 14 amino acids long. The germline V gene encodes CDR1 SGHRS and CDR2 YFSETQ. CDR3 DNA: TGCGCCAGCAGCGCCACAGCGGGAGTTGACGAGCAGTACTTC. Protein: CASSATAGVDEQYF.

V usage is TRBV19 and J usage is TRBJ2-5, with TRBD2 as a possible D gene (7 bases). Trimming stripped 3 bases from V and 5 bases from J, with 13 bases between. This CDR3 contains 14 residues. CDR1 and CDR2 from the germline V gene are LNHDA and SQIVND (reference sequence). The CDR3 coding sequence is TGTGCCAGTAGTATTCGGGGGGCGCCCGAGACCCAGTACTTC. Protein sequence: CASSIRGAPETQYF.

Turning to this clone: This specimen includes other DNA sequences encoding the same CDR3. In DNA, the CDR3 is TGTGCCTGGAGTGTCGGGACAGCCTATGGCTACACCTTC. As protein: CAWSVGTAYGYTF. J is TRBJ1-2 and V is TRBV30, with 7 bases lining up with TRBD1. V lost 0 bases and J lost 4; bases outside the gene matches: 2. Germline V gives CDR1 GTSNPN, CDR2 SVGIG (reference sequence). This CDR3 spans 13 amino acids.

Notes on this clone: Distinct nucleotide sequences in the sample also encode this CDR3. The rearrangement joins TRBV6-6 to TRBJ1-1; no clear D gene. CDR1 is MNHNY, CDR2 SVGAGI, per germline (reference sequence). There are 11 residues in the CDR3. V lost 0 bases and J 11 bases, leaving 7 bases between the germline ends. CDR3 coding DNA: TGTGCCAGCAGTTACTCGCAAGGGGCTTTCTTT. Translating gives CASSYSQGAFF.

The chain uses TRBV7-6 and TRBJ2-2; no clear D gene. This CDR3 spans 15 amino acids. Deletions cut 0 bases from V and 2 bases from J, with 7 bases between. Germline CDR1 is SGHVS and CDR2 is FNYEAQ. The CDR3 is CASSLADINTGELFF. In DNA, the CDR3 is TGTGCCAGCAGCTTAGCTGACATTAACACCGGGGAGCTGTTTTTT.

As to this clone: The identical CDR3 is also encoded by other nucleotide sequences in the sample. This rearrangement joins TRBV28 to TRBJ2-7; no clear D. V lost 8 bases, J lost 0 bases, and 5 bases lay in between. The germline V gene encodes CDR1 MDHEN and CDR2 SYDVKM. The CDR3 loop spans 11 amino acids. Here the CDR3 reads CASRASYEQYF. DNA for the CDR3: TGTGCCAGCCGGGCCTCCTACGAGCAGTACTTC.

The rearrangement links TRBV5-1 to TRBJ1-2; 9 bases align to TRBD1. J lost 3 bases, V lost 4 bases, and 4 bases had no gene match. The CDR3 has 14 residues. Germline assignment: CDR1 SGHRS and CDR2 YFSETQ. The CDR3 here is CASSGTGPDYGYTF. In DNA form, the CDR3 reads TGCGCCAGCAGCGGGACAGGGCCAGACTATGGCTACACCTTC.

This chain links TRBV6-5 with TRBJ2-7; 13 bases line up with TRBD2. The CDR3 is 16 amino acids. Losses at the gene ends were 4 bases for V and 7 bases for J; bases not matched to a gene: 10. Germline CDR1 and CDR2: MNHEY and SVGAGI. In nucleotides, the CDR3 is TGTGCCAGCAGTTTCGAACTAGCGGGAGGGCCGAGGGAGCAGTACTTC. Amino acids: CASSFELAGGPREQYF.

J is TRBJ2-2 and V is TRBV5-1; D may match TRBD1 or TRBD2 (6 bases each). Trimming removed 3 bases from V and 5 bases from J, with 17 bases in between. The germline gives CDR1 SGHRS, CDR2 YFSETQ. CDR3 length: 16 amino acids. The CDR3 protein is CASSSIQGGGTGELFF. The CDR3 nucleotides are TGCGCCAGCAGCTCAATACAGGGAGGAGGAACCGGGGAGCTGTTTTTT.

This chain joins TRBV21-1 and TRBJ2-7; the tabulated D call, TRBD1, remains unverified against the DNA. TRBV21-1 is a pseudogene segment. The CDR3 runs 15 residues. As DNA, the CDR3 is TGTGCCAGCAGCGGCCGCGGACAGGGTATCTACGAGCAGTACTTC. Residues: CASSGRGQGIYEQYF.

This chain uses TRBV30 with TRBJ2-2; 10 bases map to TRBD2. V shed 2 bases, J shed 6 bases, and the junction held 6 bases outside the gene matches. The CDR3 is made up of 15 amino acids. Germline lookup yields CDR1 GTSNPN and CDR2 SVGIG (reference sequence). CDR3 sequence reads: CAWSRGLARAGELFF. In DNA, the CDR3 is TGTGCCTGGAGTAGGGGACTAGCGCGGGCCGGGGAGCTGTTTTTT.